One and the same sample provided the 29 T cell receptor beta chains below, sequenced in a study of shared clonotypes between healthy human individuals. Only in-frame clones appear in the TCRdb table, and some are missing; sequencing was by immunoSEQ multiplex PCR. The table records fewer than 650,000 clones, 76% of them present only once. Sequencing used PBMCs. The receptors shown here come from a woman aged 40-49 years in good health. Some clones in this sample may be carry-over from other donors' samples.

This clone occurred many times. CDR3 nucleotide sequence: TGTGCCAGCAGCTTAGGACAGGGCCGTGAAGCTTTCTTT. Its protein is CASSLGQGREAFF. The V gene is TRBV7-6, the J gene TRBJ1-1; 7 positions agree with TRBD1. Germline V gene lookup returns CDR1 SGHVS and CDR2 FNYEAQ. The CDR3 runs to 13 residues. The ends lost 1 base at V and 7 bases at J; junction bases unmatched: 3.

The gene calls are TRBV18 and TRBJ1-1, with D perhaps matching TRBD1 (5 bases). From germline, CDR1 is KGHSH and CDR2 LQKENI. CDR3 length equals 18 residues. V lost 1 base and J 0 bases, leaving 18 bases between the germline ends. CDR3 sequence: CASSPQIGQGPVNTEAFF. In DNA form, the CDR3 reads TGTGCCAGCTCACCACAAATTGGGCAGGGACCGGTGAACACTGAAGCTTTCTTT.

This chain joins TRBV11-2 and TRBJ2-2; perhaps TRBD2 as D (5 bases). The CDR3 spans 16 residues. CDR1 and CDR2 (germline): SGHAT, FQNNGV. V lost 4 bases and J lost 5, with 17 bases in between. CDR3 sequence reads: CASSSSKRTWTGELFF. DNA for the CDR3: TGTGCCAGCAGCTCGAGTAAGCGGACCTGGACCGGGGAGCTGTTTTTT.

DNA for the CDR3: TGTGCCAGCACAAATACAGACCCCCAAGAGACCCAGTACTTC. Protein sequence: CASTNTDPQETQYF. V is TRBV2 and J is TRBJ2-5; D is ambiguous. Germline V gives CDR1 SNHLY, CDR2 FYNNEI. With 7 bases removed from V and 1 base from J, the gap between germline ends came to 13 bases. The CDR3 consists of 14 residues.

The chain joins TRBV5-5 to TRBJ2-1, with a weak D call TRBD2 (5 bases). Germline CDR1 reads SGHKS; CDR2 reads YYEKEE (reference sequence). Trimming took 4 bases from V and 4 from J, leaving 18 bases between them. The CDR3 spans 16 residues. The CDR3, as DNA: TGTGCCAGCAGCCGTCTGGGGTCTAGCAGATACAATGAGCAGTTCTTC. This gives the protein CASSRLGSSRYNEQFF.

This clone was counted many times. Other nucleotide sequences in the sample specify the same CDR3. V gene TRBV30 combines with J gene TRBJ2-2, with D possibly matching TRBD1 (5 bases). CDR3 size: 11 residues. The V end was cut by 8 bases, the J end by 1 base, with 5 bases between. Germline loops: CDR1 GTSNPN, CDR2 SVGIG (reference sequence). CDR3 sequence (DNA): TGTGCCACAGGGAACACCGGGGAGCTGTTTTTT. Amino acid sequence: CATGNTGELFF.

V usage is TRBV30 and J usage is TRBJ1-5, with D possibly TRBD1 on 5 matching bases. Between the trimmed V and J ends, which lost 1 base and 4 bases, there was a span of 8 bases. CDR1 is GTSNPN and CDR2 is SVGIG in the germline V gene (reference sequence). The CDR3 is made up of 13 amino acids. This chain's CDR3 is CAWSAGFNQPQHF. The DNA of the CDR3 is TGTGCCTGGAGTGCAGGGTTTAATCAGCCCCAGCATTTT.

The chain is built from TRBV7-2 and TRBJ2-2; a possible D gene is TRBD2 (6 bases). The V and J ends lost 3 bases and 4 bases respectively, with 12 bases between them. Germline V gene sequence: CDR1 SGHTA, CDR2 FQGNSA. The CDR3 sequence is 15 residues long. The CDR3, as DNA: TGTGCCAGCAGCTTCGCGGGACTTTTCACCGGGGAGCTGTTTTTT. Protein sequence: CASSFAGLFTGELFF.

The chain carries TRBV29-1 and TRBJ2-1, with 12 bases aligning to TRBD2. The V gene end was trimmed by 3 bases and the J gene end by 8 bases; junction bases not matched to a gene: 8. The CDR3 loop spans 15 amino acids. Germline V gene sequence: CDR1 SQVTM, CDR2 ANQGSEA. Here the CDR3 DNA reads TGCAGCGTTGAGTACGCTAGCGGGAGGGGGGATGAGCAGTTCTTC. Amino acid sequence: CSVEYASGRGDEQFF.

This clone appeared a single time. The rearrangement links TRBV19 to TRBJ2-1, with TRBD2 matching over 15 bases. V dropped 5 bases and J dropped 9; count of bases not matched to a gene: 8. The CDR3 spans 16 residues. CDR1 and CDR2 (germline): LNHDA, SQIVND (reference sequence). The CDR3 loop is CASSFTGTSGRSEQFF. In nucleotides, the CDR3 is TGTGCCAGTAGTTTCACCGGGACTAGCGGGAGGAGTGAGCAGTTCTTC.

J is TRBJ1-5 and V is TRBV27; 9 bases are shared with TRBD1. Germline V gene lookup returns CDR1 MNHEY and CDR2 SMNVEV (reference sequence). The CDR3 runs to 15 residues. After removal of 5 bases from V and 2 bases from J, the junction contained 4 bases not matched to a gene. CDR3 amino acids: CASSTGGRGNQPQHF. DNA of the CDR3: TGTGCCAGCAGTACAGGGGGCCGCGGCAATCAGCCCCAGCATTTT.

The chain uses TRBV2 and TRBJ2-2, with 14 nucleotides matching TRBD2. V shed 4 bases, J shed 6 bases, and the junction held 7 bases outside the gene matches. Germline CDR1 SNHLY, CDR2 FYNNEI. The CDR3 has 17 amino acids. The CDR3 nucleotides are TGTGCCAGCAGTGTCTTTGGGACTAGCGGGAGTCCCGGGGAGCTGTTTTTT. Its translation is CASSVFGTSGSPGELFF.

About this clone: A much bigger clone sits one base away, suggesting this may be a read error. The same CDR3 also results from other DNA sequences found in this sample. This chain connects TRBV28 to TRBJ2-2; D gene unclear. Germline loops: CDR1 MDHEN, CDR2 SYDVKM. V was shortened by 5 bases and J by 4 bases, with 17 bases between the two germline ends. This CDR3 comprises 16 residues. The DNA of the CDR3 is TGTGCCAGCAGTCCTACCCCCCAGGCAACCACCGGGGAGCTGTTTTTT. Protein: CASSPTPQATTGELFF.

The genes are TRBV15 and TRBJ2-3, with D possibly matching TRBD1 (6 bases). Germline V gene data show CDR1 as LNHNV and CDR2 as YYDKDF (reference sequence). The CDR3 runs to 13 residues. V was pared by 3 bases and J by 5 bases, with 9 bases between. CDR3 region: CATSRDSGDTQYF. The CDR3 DNA sequence: TGTGCCACCAGCAGGGACAGCGGAGATACGCAGTATTTT.

The chain joins TRBV18 to TRBJ2-2, with unresolved D. CDR1 is KGHSH, CDR2 LQKENI, per germline. The CDR3 length is 13 residues. V dropped 6 bases and J dropped 0 bases, with 5 bases sitting between them. CDR3 loop: CASSAANTGELFF. CDR3 DNA: TGTGCCAGCTCGGCAGCGAACACCGGGGAGCTGTTTTTT.

The DNA of the CDR3 is TGTGCCAGCAACCAGGGGGCGCCGCGTGGCTACACCTTC. It yields the protein CASNQGAPRGYTF. The genes are TRBV21-1 and TRBJ1-2; the D segment call TRBD1 is taken from the table without a DNA check. TRBV21-1 is listed as a pseudogene. The CDR3 totals 13 residues.

This clone has more than one count but fewer than ten. The rearrangement joins TRBV6-5 to TRBJ2-5, with D unresolved. The J call may be mistaken, given a closer DNA end match to TRBJ2-7. The CDR3 has 15 residues. The V gene's germline CDR1 is MNHEY and CDR2 SVGAGI. CDR3 loop: CASTPPSGSLYEQYF. The DNA for the CDR3 is TGTGCCAGCACCCCTCCTTCCGGGTCACTCTACGAGCAGTACTTC.

The chain couples TRBV7-8 to TRBJ2-3; 9 bases fit TRBD2. The CDR3 covers 15 residues. J gave up 6 bases and V 3 bases, and 7 bases lay outside the gene matches. CDR1 and CDR2 from the germline V gene are SGHVS and FQNEAQ. The CDR3 loop is CASSLLASGMDTQYF. Written as DNA, the CDR3 is TGTGCCAGCAGCTTGTTGGCTAGCGGGATGGATACGCAGTATTTT.

The CDR3 spells CSVTSGTNTGELFF. CDR3 DNA: TGCAGCGTCACGAGCGGTACGAACACCGGGGAGCTGTTTTTT. This sequence joins TRBV29-1 and TRBJ2-2, with TRBD2 as a possible D gene (5 bases). This CDR3 spans 14 amino acids. CDR1 is SQVTM and CDR2 is ANQGSEA in the germline V gene. V was shortened by 6 bases and J by 0 bases, with 11 bases between the two germline ends.

V and J are TRBV2 and TRBJ1-5, with 9 positions matching TRBD1. Germline CDR1 is SNHLY and CDR2 is FYNNEI. J lost 4 bases, V lost 7 bases, and 5 bases had no gene match. The CDR3 loop spans 14 amino acids. The CDR3 DNA is TGTGCCAGCAATCGACAGGGGGAGAATCAGCCCCAGCATTTT. Translation gives CASNRQGENQPQHF.

The rearrangement links TRBV28 to TRBJ2-2; D is perhaps TRBD1 (6 bases). This CDR3 is built from 13 residues. Looked up from germline, CDR1 is MDHEN and CDR2 is SYDVKM. Here the CDR3 DNA reads TGTGCGACAGGACACCGGAACACCGGGGAGCTGTTTTTT. Protein sequence: CATGHRNTGELFF.

V usage is TRBV28 and J usage is TRBJ2-7, with 8 bases matching TRBD2. The CDR3 is made up of 16 amino acids. Germline lookup yields CDR1 MDHEN and CDR2 SYDVKM. The V and J ends lost 6 bases and 4 bases, in that order; junction bases with no gene match: 14. The CDR3 reads CASRTLGGGMVYEQYF. The CDR3 DNA reads as TGTGCCAGCAGAACCCTCGGGGGGGGGATGGTGTACGAGCAGTACTTC.

The DNA of the CDR3 is TGTGCCTGGAGTGTAGTATTGGGAAACACCATATATTTT. It encodes CAWSVVLGNTIYF. The rearrangement joins TRBV30 to TRBJ1-3; D not certain. The germline V gene encodes CDR1 GTSNPN and CDR2 SVGIG (reference sequence). The CDR3 has 13 residues. V gave up 0 bases and J gave up 4 bases, with 7 bases separating them.

The rearrangement links TRBV7-2 to TRBJ2-2; D might be TRBD2 (6 bases). Trimming removed 3 bases at V and 7 bases at J, with 12 bases between. CDR1 is SGHTA, CDR2 FQGNSA, per germline. The CDR3 is made up of 14 amino acids. DNA of the CDR3: TGTGCCAGCAGCTTTACTAGCAGAAACGGGGAGCTGTTTTTT. Its translation is CASSFTSRNGELFF.

The chain joins TRBV27 to TRBJ2-1, with TRBD1 matching over 8 bases. Trimming cost V 4 bases and J 10 bases; bases outside gene matches: 15. CDR3 length: 16 amino acids. CDR1 is MNHEY and CDR2 is SMNVEV in the germline V gene (reference sequence). The CDR3 coding sequence is TGTGCCAGCAGTTACCAGCCGTCTCAGGGGGCCGGGGAGCAGTTCTTC. This translates into CASSYQPSQGAGEQFF.

This clone appeared a few times. CDR3 amino acids: CASSPLSGTTDTQYF. The CDR3 coding sequence is TGTGCCAGCTCACCATTGAGCGGGACCACAGATACGCAGTATTTT. J is TRBJ2-3 and V is TRBV18; 7 bases are a match to TRBD2. The CDR3 totals 15 residues. Germline V gene lookup returns CDR1 KGHSH and CDR2 LQKENI. V was clipped by 2 bases and J by 2 bases; unmatched bases: 4.

A few counts support this clone. The J gene is TRBJ2-7, the V gene TRBV29-1, with TRBD2 identical over 8 bases. The CDR3 is made up of 13 amino acids. The trim removed 4 bases at V and 0 bases at J, leaving 2 bases unmatched. The germline CDR1 and CDR2 sequences are SQVTM and ANQGSEA. CDR3 bases: TGCAGCGTTGGCAGCGGGAGCTCCTACGAGCAGTACTTC. This encodes CSVGSGSSYEQYF.

Worth noting for this clone: A far larger clone is one base from this, pointing to a likely read error. The chain recombines TRBV29-1 with TRBJ2-4; D possibly corresponds to TRBD2 (5 bases). Looked up from germline, CDR1 is SQVTM and CDR2 is ANQGSEA. This CDR3 is 12 amino acids long. Trimming cost V 7 bases and J 3 bases, with 10 bases left between them. In DNA form, the CDR3 reads TGCAGCGGGAGGAGTGGCAAAAACATTCAGTACTTC. Translation: CSGRSGKNIQYF. Full variable domain (remainder filled in from reference TRBV29-1 and TRBJ2-4): SAVISQKPSRDICQRGTSLTIQCQVDSQVTMMFWYRQQPGQSLTLIATANQGSEATYESGFVIDKFPISRPNLTFSTLTVSNMSPEDSSIYLCSGRSGKNIQYFGAGTRLSVL.

The chain employs TRBV28 and TRBJ2-3, with D possibly matching TRBD2 (6 bases). This CDR3 is built from 16 residues. Trimming left V 9 bases short and J 1 base short, with 20 bases between. Germline V lookup: CDR1 MDHEN, CDR2 SYDVKM. The CDR3 nucleotides are TGTGCCAGTTCTAGCCCGGGAGTGGGCGGCACAGATACGCAGTATTTT. Its translation is CASSSPGVGGTDTQYF.